These T cell receptor beta chains were read from a single sample in a study of cytomegalovirus exposure and HLA in healthy donors. TCRdb's copy holds only in-frame clones and misses some; the assay was immunoSEQ multiplex PCR. The sample holds 150,000 to 200,000 clones, approximately 67% seen once. Input material: PBMCs. Every receptor here comes from a middle-aged man in good health and CMV-seronegative. CDR3s include the opening cysteine and the closing phenylalanine or tryptophan. D genes are given only for firm matches. Clone size is shown for a subset of rows, as once, few, many or a class of expanded clone.

. | TRBJ1-1 | . | TRBV12-5 | CASGSGQGTNTEAFF | TGTGCTAGTGGTTCAGGTCAGGGAACGAACACTGAAGCTTTCTTT
few | TRBJ1-1 | TRBD1 | TRBV6-1 | CASSEGWDSKAFF | TGTGCCAGCAGTGAAGGCTGGGACAGCAAAGCTTTCTTT
. | TRBJ1-3 | . | TRBV18 | CASSQGAPGAGNTIYF | TGTGCCAGCTCACAAGGGGCTCCCGGAGCCGGAAACACCATATATTTT
. | TRBJ1-6 | TRBD1 | TRBV2 | CASTTEDRDYNSPLHF | TGTGCCAGCACTACCGAGGACAGGGACTATAATTCACCCCTCCACTTT
. | TRBJ2-1 | TRBD2 | TRBV4-3 | CASSQAPGTSGRGNEQFF | TGCGCCAGCAGCCAAGCCCCTGGGACTAGCGGGAGAGGCAATGAGCAGTTCTTC
few | TRBJ2-2 | . | TRBV9 | CASSVGAWDTGELFF | TGTGCCAGCAGCGTTGGAGCTTGGGACACCGGGGAGCTGTTTTTT
. | TRBJ2-7 | . | TRBV7-9 | CSSSSSRYEQYF | TGTTCCAGCAGCTCTTCTAGATACGAGCAGTACTTC
. | TRBJ2-5 | TRBD2 | TRBV11-3 | CASSVGLAGGETQYF | TGTGCCAGCAGCGTGGGACTAGCGGGGGGGGAGACCCAGTACTTC
once | TRBJ1-1 | . | TRBV5-1 | CASSFAGNTEAFF | TGCGCCAGCAGCTTTGCGGGGAACACTGAAGCTTTCTTT
. | TRBJ2-1 | . | TRBV30 | CAWSGGSSYNEQFF | TGTGCCTGGAGTGGTGGGAGCTCCTACAATGAGCAGTTCTTC
. | TRBJ1-4 | . | TRBV6-4 | CASSEREGEKLFF | TGTGCCAGCAGTGAACGAGAGGGCGAAAAACTGTTTTTT
once | TRBJ2-2 | . | TRBV2 | CASSEQGRSGELFF | TGTGCCAGCAGTGAACAGGGGCGAAGCGGGGAGCTGTTTTTT
once | TRBJ2-2 | TRBD2 | TRBV10-3 | CAISAGGTTNTGELFF | TGTGCCATCAGTGCGGGAGGGACCACGAACACCGGGGAGCTGTTTTTT
. | TRBJ2-7 | TRBD1 | TRBV7-2 | CASSYGTGDEQYF | TGTGCCAGCAGCTATGGGACAGGGGACGAGCAGTACTTC
few | TRBJ1-1 | . | TRBV6-5 | CASSYSEGENTEAFF | TGTGCCAGCAGTTACTCTGAGGGGGAGAACACTGAAGCTTTCTTT
. | TRBJ2-5 | . | TRBV6-5 | CASSIRQVQETQYF | TGTGCCAGCAGTATACGACAGGTTCAAGAGACCCAGTACTTC
. | TRBJ1-4 | TRBD1 | TRBV6-5 | CASSYRGTVNEKLFF | TGTGCCAGCAGTTACCGGGGGACAGTAAATGAAAAACTGTTTTTT
. | TRBJ1-1 | . | TRBV5-4 | CASTPRKGESTEAFF | TGTGCCAGCACCCCACGCAAAGGGGAAAGCACTGAAGCTTTCTTT
once | TRBJ2-7 | TRBD2 | TRBV19 | CASSRPGLPGSYEQYF | TGTGCCAGTAGTAGGCCGGGACTACCTGGGTCCTACGAGCAGTACTTC
. | TRBJ2-7 | TRBD1 | TRBV18 | CASSPRTGSLSYEQYF | TGTGCCAGCTCACCAAGGACAGGGTCCCTCTCCTACGAGCAGTACTTC
few | TRBJ2-1 | . | TRBV6-5 | CASSYSQGGYNEQFF | TGTGCCAGCAGTTACTCTCAGGGTGGCTACAATGAGCAGTTCTTC
few | TRBJ2-4 | TRBD1 | TRBV7-8 | CASSLTGAKNIQYF | TGTGCCAGCAGCTTGACAGGGGCCAAAAACATTCAGTACTTC
. | TRBJ2-5 | . | TRBV15 | CATSRDRGQETQYF | TGTGCCACCAGCAGAGATAGAGGCCAAGAGACCCAGTACTTC
. | TRBJ2-3 | . | TRBV4-1 | CASSQEPTRLASTDTQYF | TGCGCCAGCAGCCAAGAACCGACTAGGCTAGCGAGCACAGATACGCAGTATTTT
. | TRBJ2-3 | TRBD2 | TRBV10-2 | CASRLAGTSDTQYF | TGCGCCAGCCGGCTAGCGGGGACGTCAGATACGCAGTATTTT
. | TRBJ2-1 | TRBD2 | TRBV4-3 | CASSQVGALAGRGNEQFF | TGCGCCAGCAGCCAAGTGGGCGCGCTAGCGGGAAGAGGCAATGAGCAGTTCTTC
. | TRBJ1-2 | . | TRBV30 | CAKERGGNYGYTF | TGTGCAAAGGAGAGGGGAGGAAACTATGGCTACACCTTC
. | TRBJ2-6 | . | TRBV2 | CASSPPSPGANVLTF | TGTGCCAGCAGCCCCCCCAGTCCTGGGGCCAACGTCCTGACTTTC
. | TRBJ2-3 | TRBD1 | TRBV5-4 | CASSPGQGRDTQYF | TGTGCCAGCAGCCCAGGACAGGGCCGGGATACGCAGTATTTT
few | TRBJ2-1 | TRBD2 | TRBV19 | CASSMASGRGVNEQFF | TGTGCCAGTAGTATGGCTAGCGGGAGAGGGGTGAATGAGCAGTTCTTC
. | TRBJ1-2 | TRBD1 | TRBV2 | CASSGTAYGYTF | TGTGCCAGCAGCGGGACAGCATATGGCTACACCTTC
. | TRBJ2-7 | TRBD2 | TRBV18 | CASSEAGAHYEQYF | TGTGCCAGCTCCGAAGCGGGGGCCCACTACGAGCAGTACTTC
. | TRBJ1-6 | . | TRBV30 | CAWTGSGRAGGSPLHF | TGTGCCTGGACCGGGTCCGGGCGCGCGGGAGGTTCACCCCTCCACTTT
. | TRBJ2-7 | TRBD2 | TRBV7-2 | CASSTKRAGGLEQYF | TGTGCCAGCAGCACTAAGAGGGCGGGGGGGCTCGAGCAGTACTTC
. | TRBJ1-2 | TRBD1 | TRBV5-1 | CASSPTGSNYGYTF | TGCGCCAGCAGCCCGACAGGGTCTAACTATGGCTACACCTTC